The 2 T cell receptor beta chains given below trace back to one sample, sequenced in a study of shared clonotypes between healthy human individuals. Profiling relied on immunoSEQ multiplex PCR, and the TCRdb table lists in-frame clones only, not all of them. This table holds millions of clones, around 90% found once. Sequenced: naive CD4+ T cells sorted from blood. Subset denoted: CD45RA+ positively selected. The receptors derive from a man aged 18-30 years in good health.

CDR3 sequence reads: CASRQGKTGELFF. The DNA of the CDR3 is TGTGCCAGCAGACAGGGGAAAACCGGGGAGCTGTTTTTT. The chain employs TRBV6-1 and TRBJ2-2, with 7 positions matching TRBD1. With 6 bases clipped from V and 5 bases from J, the junction kept 3 bases outside the gene matches. The CDR3 runs to 13 residues. Germline values: CDR1 MNHNS, CDR2 SASEGT.

V is TRBV7-2 and J is TRBJ1-4; perhaps TRBD1 as D (6 bases). CDR1 and CDR2 from the germline V gene are SGHTA and FQGNSA. V was clipped by 5 bases and J by 6 bases, with 13 bases between them. This CDR3 comprises 14 residues. The CDR3 nucleotides read TGTGCCAGCAGCATAAGGAGGGGGTATGAAAAACTGTTTTTT. Encoded protein: CASSIRRGYEKLFF.